Reported below is one TCR beta chain. This entry is derived from a study of cytomegalovirus exposure and HLA in healthy donors. The PCR employed 60 Vbeta primers together with 13 Jbeta primers. In the study's own analysis: Later, 75 million to 100 million unique TCR beta chains were counted in an analysis, and roughly 11 million of them were shared. Profiling relied on immunoSEQ multiplex PCR, and the TCRdb table lists in-frame clones only, not all of them. D and trimming were read from the DNA, whereas the V and J calls and clone size are those reported in that table. The sample includes more than 200,000 clones, almost 80% of them seen just once. The CDR3 has 13 amino acids. Germline lookup yields CDR1 SGHTA and CDR2 FQGNSA. V was cut by 2 bases and J by 7 bases, with 9 bases left in between.

Sequenced sample: PBMCs. The origin of this receptor is a man aged 18 to 30 in good health and CMV-seronegative. The J gene is TRBJ1-5, the V gene TRBV7-2; D gene unclear. CDR3 protein: CASSLQGGQPQHF. The CDR3 region has the DNA TGTGCCAGCAGCTTACAAGGCGGACAGCCCCAGCATTTT.